The clone carrying this T cell receptor beta chain was observed a handful of times. Its cognate antigen is unknown. Then a second PCR, running roughly 7 to 11 cycles, was carried out with a sample-barcoded 5' primer and a J-beta primer mix. Every sample gave at least 2.5 million paired-end reads containing CDR3. MiXCR, run by TCRdb on the 5' RACE reads, gives a single entry per CDR3 protein. The data hold hundreds of thousands of distinct CDR3 sequences, with 58% observed a single time. This sample was taken from a study of blood T cells in healthy people across ages. Findings and caveats of the study: The CMV status of each donor remained undetermined, and this could have confounded shifts in expanded clonotypes.

The study recruited healthy Caucasian donors from Russia who were aged roughly 6 to 95. Each sample had at least 7 million PBMCs isolated. V was pared by 7 bases and J by 3 bases, with 22 bases between. The CDR3 extends over 16 amino acids. CDR1 and CDR2 from the germline V gene are MNHNS and SASEGT. The rearrangement joins TRBV6-1 to TRBJ2-7; D is possibly TRBD1 (6 bases). Input material: blood. The receptor's source is a man aged 60 to 69 in good health. CDR3 nucleotides: TGTGCCAGCAAAGAAATCACCGGGACACGACGCTACGAGCAGTACTTC. This gives the protein CASKEITGTRRYEQYF.